A single sample gave rise to the 30 T cell receptor beta chains below, sequenced in a study of T cell clones after liver transplantation. Clones were sequenced by immunoSEQ multiplex PCR, and TCRdb holds only the in-frame ones, with some missing. The sample consists of about 75,000 clones, around 84% of them appearing once. The material was CD4+ T cells from blood, obtained around 50 months after liver transplant. Receptors were obtained from a human patient who received a liver transplant. Some of the T cells may derive from the graft donor.

This chain links TRBV6-5 with TRBJ1-3, with 7 bases that match TRBD1. J was trimmed by 4 bases and V by 6 bases; bases with no gene match: 6. From germline, CDR1 is MNHEY and CDR2 SVGAGI. CDR3 length equals 14 residues. This chain's CDR3 is CASRVQGDGNTIYF. Written as DNA, the CDR3 is TGTGCCAGCAGGGTGCAGGGGGACGGAAACACCATATATTTT.

The gene calls are TRBV19 and TRBJ2-7; D is ambiguous. The CDR3 runs 14 residues. Germline CDR1 is LNHDA and CDR2 is SQIVND (reference sequence). V was shortened by 5 bases and J by 1 base, with 12 bases between the two germline ends. In DNA, the CDR3 is TGTGCCAGTAGTCCGGCCCATCTATCCTACGAGCAGTACTTC. This translates into CASSPAHLSYEQYF.

The chain is built from TRBV6-1 and TRBJ1-2, with 7 bases matching TRBD1. From germline, CDR1 is MNHNS and CDR2 SASEGT. V shed 3 bases and J 6 bases; nucleotides not matched to a gene: 7. The CDR3 is 14 amino acids. CDR3 DNA sequence: TGTGCCAGCAGTGATATGGGCAGGGGGGATGGCTACACCTTC. This codes for CASSDMGRGDGYTF.

This rearrangement joins TRBV19 to TRBJ2-3; 15 nucleotides line up with TRBD2. Germline lookup yields CDR1 LNHDA and CDR2 SQIVND (reference sequence). The trim removed 8 bases at V and 2 bases at J, leaving 5 bases unmatched. The CDR3 loop spans 16 amino acids. The CDR3 nucleotides read TGTGCCAGTCTAAGGACTAGCGGGGGGGCCACAGATACGCAGTATTTT. Its translation is CASLRTSGGATDTQYF.

V gene TRBV5-4 combines with J gene TRBJ1-2; TRBD1 aligns across 9 bases. Trimming took 4 bases from V and 4 from J; bases not matched to a gene: 8. The CDR3 is 15 residues long. Germline-derived CDR1 and CDR2 are SGHNT and YYREEE (reference sequence). This CDR3 is CASSPRTGDSYGYTF. The CDR3 DNA reads as TGTGCCAGCAGCCCCAGGACAGGGGATAGCTATGGCTACACCTTC.

The chain employs TRBV11-1 and TRBJ2-2; D remains unclear. Trimming took off 4 bases at V and 5 bases at J, with 17 bases between the two ends. Germline-derived CDR1 and CDR2 are SGHAT and FQDESV (reference sequence). The CDR3 extends over 16 amino acids. The CDR3 loop is CASSSRGVGKTGELFF. The CDR3 DNA is TGTGCCAGCAGCTCACGTGGGGTAGGAAAAACCGGGGAGCTGTTTTTT. Variable domain in full (rest from reference TRBV11-1 and TRBJ2-2): EAEVAQSPRYKITEKSQAVAFWCDPISGHATLYWYRQILGQGPELLVQFQDESVVDDSQLPKDRFSAERLKGVDSTLKIQPAELGDSAMYLCASSSRGVGKTGELFFGEGSRLTVL.

The chain couples TRBV6-5 to TRBJ2-7; 8 nucleotides match TRBD1. V shed 2 bases, J shed 6 bases, and the junction held 12 bases outside the gene matches. Per germline, CDR1 MNHEY and CDR2 SVGAGI. This CDR3 region has 16 residues. The CDR3 DNA follows: TGTGCCAGCAGTTACCGTCCGACAGGGGTCGAATCCGAGCAGTACTTC. Translation: CASSYRPTGVESEQYF.

This chain's CDR3 is CAISGTARGGPETQYF. In nucleotides, the CDR3 is TGTGCCATCAGTGGGACAGCGCGGGGGGGCCCGGAGACCCAGTACTTC. The V call is TRBV10-3, the J call TRBJ2-5; 9 bases match TRBD2. V was pared by 4 bases and J by 5 bases, with 11 bases of the junction left unmatched. The CDR3 has 16 residues. Germline V CDR1 and CDR2: ENHRY, SYGVKD.

This clone was seen a single time. J is TRBJ2-7 and V is TRBV7-2; 10 nucleotides agree with TRBD2. CDR1 SGHTA and CDR2 FQGNSA come from the germline V gene. The CDR3 totals 15 residues. J was trimmed by 5 bases and V by 4 bases; bases with no gene match: 8. The CDR3 loop reads CASSSGTSVPHEQYF. CDR3 sequence (DNA): TGTGCCAGCAGCTCCGGGACTAGCGTCCCCCACGAGCAGTACTTC.

The J gene is TRBJ2-1, the V gene TRBV5-5; TRBD2 agrees at 11 bases. There are 15 residues in the CDR3. Germline V lookup: CDR1 SGHKS, CDR2 YYEKEE (reference sequence). V shed 4 bases, J shed 7 bases, and the junction held 7 bases outside the gene matches. The CDR3, as DNA: TGTGCCAGCAGCACTGGACTAGCGGGTTATAATGAGCAGTTCTTC. Translated, it gives CASSTGLAGYNEQFF.

The chain recombines TRBV7-2 with TRBJ1-5; D is possibly TRBD1 (5 bases). Looked up from germline, CDR1 is SGHTA and CDR2 is FQGNSA. This CDR3 is built from 14 residues. Trimming pared 1 base from V and 7 bases from J, leaving 11 bases between. In DNA form, the CDR3 reads TGTGCCAGCAGCTTAGTGCAGGGCGGCCAGCCCCAGCATTTT. Protein sequence: CASSLVQGGQPQHF.

The rearrangement joins TRBV2 to TRBJ2-4, with 7 bases that match TRBD2. Per the germline V gene, CDR1 is SNHLY and CDR2 is FYNNEI. The CDR3 covers 14 residues. J gave up 3 bases and V 9 bases, and 8 bases lay outside the gene matches. The CDR3 spells CASWTRGVKNIQYF. The CDR3 DNA reads TGTGCCAGTTGGACACGGGGGGTCAAAAACATTCAGTACTTC.

This clone was detected a few times. V gene TRBV11-2 combines with J gene TRBJ1-4; D is unclear. The CDR3 is 9 residues long. The V gene's germline CDR1 is SGHAT and CDR2 FQNNGV. DNA of the CDR3: TGTCTGGGGTATGAAAAACTGTTTTTT. Protein product: CLGYEKLFF. The full variable domain, its missing parts supplied by reference TRBV11-2 and TRBJ1-4, is EAGVAQSPRYKIIEKRQSVAFWCNPISGHATLYWYQQILGQGPKLLIQFQNNGVVDDSQLPKDRFSAERLKGVDSTLKIQPAKLEDSAVYLCLGYEKLFFGSGTQLSVL.

V gene TRBV19 combines with J gene TRBJ1-1, with a tentative D call TRBD1 (5 bases). The CDR3 runs to 15 residues. With 5 bases removed from V and 4 bases from J, the gap between germline ends came to 17 bases. Germline CDR1 and CDR2: LNHDA and SQIVND (reference sequence). CDR3 region: CASSVVGRAPTEAFF. Here the CDR3 DNA reads TGTGCCAGTAGTGTTGTGGGCAGGGCCCCCACTGAAGCTTTCTTT.

This clone was found once. V gene TRBV7-3 combines with J gene TRBJ2-5, with 9 bases aligning to TRBD2. The junction had 9 bases not matched to a gene; V was cut back by 5 bases and J by 2 bases. Looked up from germline, CDR1 is SGHTA and CDR2 is FQGTGA. CDR3 size: 16 residues. Here the CDR3 reads CASSPGSGGWQETQYF. The CDR3 region has the DNA TGTGCCAGCAGCCCCGGGAGCGGGGGGTGGCAAGAGACCCAGTACTTC.

V is TRBV6-1 and J is TRBJ2-3, with 10 nucleotides matching TRBD2. With 4 bases clipped from V and 1 base from J, the junction kept 2 bases outside the gene matches. Germline V gene lookup returns CDR1 MNHNS and CDR2 SASEGT. The CDR3 is 15 amino acids. CDR3 protein: CASSGGLAGTDTQYF. The CDR3 DNA reads as TGTGCCAGCAGTGGTGGACTAGCGGGCACAGATACGCAGTATTTT.

The genes are TRBV19 and TRBJ2-2; D gene unclear. V lost 1 base, J lost 8 bases, and 11 bases lay in between. The germline V gene has CDR1 LNHDA and CDR2 SQIVND (reference sequence). This CDR3 contains 14 residues. The CDR3 protein is CASSIAAIGGELFF. The DNA for the CDR3 is TGTGCCAGTAGTATAGCGGCCATAGGGGGGGAGCTGTTTTTT.

The rearrangement uses TRBV7-6 and TRBJ2-7; TRBD1 matches 12 bases. Germline V CDR1 and CDR2: SGHVS, FNYEAQ. The CDR3 loop spans 15 amino acids. Trimming at V came to 8 bases and at J to 5 bases, leaving 10 bases not matched to a gene. DNA of the CDR3: TGTGCCAGCGGCCCCCCGGGACAGGGGGCGAACGAGCAGTACTTC. Its protein is CASGPPGQGANEQYF.

The rearrangement uses TRBV11-2 and TRBJ1-3, with D maybe TRBD1 (6 bases). V lost 2 bases to trimming and J lost 0 bases, with 8 bases between them. The CDR3 has 15 amino acids. Germline lookup yields CDR1 SGHAT and CDR2 FQNNGV. This chain's CDR3 is CASSLTGSSGNTIYF. The CDR3, as DNA: TGTGCCAGCAGCTTAACAGGGAGCTCTGGAAACACCATATATTTT.

The gene calls are TRBV6-1 and TRBJ2-2; the D gene is possibly TRBD1 (5 bases). This CDR3 has 14 residues. Germline values: CDR1 MNHNS, CDR2 SASEGT. With 7 bases removed from V and 8 bases from J, the gap between germline ends came to 17 bases. The CDR3 loop reads CASIINRSGGELFF. The CDR3 DNA follows: TGTGCCAGCATTATAAACAGGTCCGGTGGGGAGCTGTTTTTT.

The gene calls are TRBV7-2 and TRBJ2-1; TRBD2 aligns across 11 bases. The CDR3 has 17 residues. V shed 5 bases and J 7 bases; nucleotides not matched to a gene: 13. Germline-derived CDR1 and CDR2 are SGHTA and FQGNSA. As DNA, the CDR3 is TGTGCCAGCAGCACTCGTTTTAGCGGGAGGGCCAATAATGAGCAGTTCTTC. Its translation is CASSTRFSGRANNEQFF.

This chain links TRBV28 with TRBJ2-7; tentatively, D is TRBD1 (6 bases). The CDR3 is 14 amino acids. Per the germline V gene, CDR1 is MDHEN and CDR2 is SYDVKM. Trimming cost V 7 bases and J 0 bases, with 13 bases left between them. This CDR3 reads CASMGARSSYEQYF. In nucleotides, the CDR3 is TGTGCCAGCATGGGGGCTAGAAGCTCCTACGAGCAGTACTTC.

The V call is TRBV5-1, the J call TRBJ1-5; maybe TRBD1 (5 bases). With 0 bases removed from V and 2 bases from J, the gap between germline ends came to 9 bases. The CDR3 has 15 residues. CDR1 is SGHRS and CDR2 is YFSETQ in the germline V gene. CDR3 loop: CASSLGTGGNQPQHF. The CDR3 DNA sequence: TGCGCCAGCAGCTTGGGAACAGGCGGCAATCAGCCCCAGCATTTT.

By sample fraction, this clone is medium-sized. The genes are TRBV2 and TRBJ1-2; tentatively, D is TRBD1 (6 bases). Germline loops: CDR1 SNHLY, CDR2 FYNNEI. V lost 9 bases and J 6 bases, leaving 14 bases between the germline ends. The CDR3 loop spans 12 amino acids. CDR3 residues: CARRGDTDGYTF. CDR3 bases: TGTGCCAGACGGGGGGACACGGATGGCTACACCTTC.

The V gene is TRBV11-3, the J gene TRBJ2-2; D ambiguous. The CDR3 runs to 15 residues. Trimming cost V 4 bases and J 0 bases, with 9 bases left between them. The germline CDR1 and CDR2 sequences are SGHNT and YENEEA. DNA for the CDR3: TGTGCCAGCAGCTCGGGCCTCGCGAACACCGGGGAGCTGTTTTTT. It codes for CASSSGLANTGELFF.

This chain joins TRBV7-9 and TRBJ1-2; D is unresolved. V shed 3 bases and J shed 6 bases, with 11 bases lying between them. The germline CDR1 and CDR2 sequences are SEHNR and FQNEAQ (reference sequence). The CDR3 length is 13 residues. CDR3 coding DNA: TGTGCCAGCAGCTTTTCGGGATTGAATGGCTACACCTTC. Its protein product is CASSFSGLNGYTF.

This chain links TRBV7-2 with TRBJ2-5, with 10 nucleotides matching TRBD2. CDR1 SGHTA and CDR2 FQGNSA come from the germline V gene. CDR3 length equals 15 residues. V shed 5 bases and J 9 bases; nucleotides not matched to a gene: 12. The CDR3 region has the DNA TGTGCCAGCAGCCTGATAGCGGGGGGAAGGGAGGCCCAGTACTTC. Translated: CASSLIAGGREAQYF.

This chain uses TRBV4-3 with TRBJ2-1; 9 bases are shared with TRBD1. The CDR3 loop spans 16 amino acids. Germline values: CDR1 LGHNA, CDR2 YSLEER. The trim removed 0 bases at V and 10 bases at J, leaving 10 bases unmatched. CDR3 amino acids: CASSQDGTGKPREQFF. CDR3 coding DNA: TGCGCCAGCAGCCAAGACGGGACAGGGAAACCTAGGGAGCAGTTCTTC.

V usage is TRBV25-1 and J usage is TRBJ2-6; a weak D match, TRBD1 (6 bases). CDR1 is MGHDK and CDR2 is SYGVNS in the germline V gene. This CDR3 contains 16 residues. Trimming left V 6 bases short and J 0 bases short, with 12 bases between. The CDR3 loop is CASRDSSNSGANVLTF. The CDR3 nucleotides read TGTGCCAGCAGGGACAGTTCCAACTCTGGGGCCAACGTCCTGACTTTC.

This clone was seen once. The rearrangement joins TRBV19 to TRBJ2-1, with D tentatively TRBD1 or TRBD2 (6 bases each). Germline values: CDR1 LNHDA, CDR2 SQIVND (reference sequence). The CDR3 totals 16 residues. V lost 6 bases to trimming and J lost 2 bases, with 17 bases between them. CDR3 bases: TGTGCCAGTAGGGGAAGAGGGGGGACGACCTACAATGAGCAGTTCTTC. This gives the protein CASRGRGGTTYNEQFF.